This T cell receptor beta chain emerged from a study of blood T cell repertoires in COVID-19. This table comes from immunoSEQ multiplex PCR, and its TCRdb copy is limited to in-frame clones, with some not included. The table lists 140,000 or so clones, 70% to 85% of them singletons. This clone has only one observation. Trimming cost V 5 bases and J 0 bases; bases outside gene matches: 2. CDR1 and CDR2 (germline): SGHVS, FQNEAQ. The CDR3 totals 15 residues. The source of this sequence is a man in his fifties who had recovered from COVID-19. The sample comprised PBMCs or T cells enriched from blood (not recorded which). V usage is TRBV7-8 and J usage is TRBJ2-2; 8 bases line up with TRBD2. CDR3 sequence reads: CASSGGLANTGELFF. The CDR3 DNA reads as TGTGCCAGCAGCGGGGGACTAGCGAACACCGGGGAGCTGTTTTTT.